This passage covers 9 T cell receptor beta chains from one sample sequenced in a study of cytomegalovirus exposure and HLA in healthy donors. Primers for the PCR totalled 60 Vbeta and 13 Jbeta. Generated by immunoSEQ multiplex PCR, the TCRdb table keeps only in-frame clones and is missing some. The data show about 200,000 clones, approximately 80% seen once. Sequenced: PBMCs. These receptors were obtained from a young woman in good health and CMV-seronegative.

The V and J genes are TRBV18 and TRBJ2-1; 8 nucleotides line up with TRBD1. The ends lost 2 bases at V and 7 bases at J; junction bases unmatched: 7. Germline V gives CDR1 KGHSH, CDR2 LQKENI. The CDR3 spans 15 residues. CDR3 in amino acids: CASSPGRGQGNEQFF. CDR3 DNA: TGTGCCAGCTCACCAGGCAGGGGGCAGGGTAATGAGCAGTTCTTC.

V gene TRBV11-3 combines with J gene TRBJ2-1; 14 bases map to TRBD2. The V segment lost 7 bases and the J segment 2 bases; nucleotides outside the gene matches: 1. The CDR3 is 15 residues long. Germline V lookup: CDR1 SGHNT, CDR2 YENEEA. The CDR3 region has the DNA TGTGCCAGCACGACTAGCGGGAGGGCCTACAATGAGCAGTTCTTC. This translates into CASTTSGRAYNEQFF.

V gene TRBV28 combines with J gene TRBJ2-7, with 10 bases identical to TRBD2. CDR3 length equals 16 residues. The germline CDR1 and CDR2 sequences are MDHEN and SYDVKM. The J segment lost 1 base and the V segment lost 2 bases, leaving 5 bases of the junction unmatched. The CDR3 sequence is CASSLEAGGGSYEQYF. The CDR3 DNA reads as TGTGCCAGCAGTTTAGAAGCGGGAGGGGGGTCCTACGAGCAGTACTTC. The complete variable domain, with remaining parts taken from reference TRBV28 and TRBJ2-7, reads DVKVTQSSRYLVKRTGEKVFLECVQDMDHENMFWYRQDPGLGLRLIYFSYDVKMKEKGDIPEGYSVSREKKERFSLILESASTNQTSMYLCASSLEAGGGSYEQYFGPGTRLTVT.

The gene calls are TRBV7-9 and TRBJ2-7; 7 nucleotides match TRBD2. The germline CDR1 and CDR2 sequences are SEHNR and FQNEAQ (reference sequence). The junction had 14 bases not matched to a gene; V was cut back by 3 bases and J by 9 bases. The CDR3 is 15 residues long. The DNA for the CDR3 is TGTGCCAGCAGCTTTGGGGAGGGCACTCTACGAGGGCAGTACTTC. Amino acid sequence: CASSFGEGTLRGQYF.

The CDR3 here is CASRGLAANTGELFF. As DNA, the CDR3 is TGTGCCAGCAGAGGACTAGCGGCGAACACCGGGGAGCTGTTTTTT. The chain employs TRBV2 and TRBJ2-2; TRBD2 matches 10 bases. CDR3 length equals 15 residues. After removal of 6 bases from V and 0 bases from J, the junction contained 1 base not matched to a gene. Germline V gene data show CDR1 as SNHLY and CDR2 as FYNNEI.

CDR3: CASSQADTQYF. The CDR3 bases are TGCGCCAGCTCACAGGCAGATACGCAGTATTTT. The chain has TRBV10-2 and TRBJ2-3; possible D gene TRBD1, 5 bases. This CDR3 is built from 11 residues. CDR1 and CDR2 from the germline V gene are WSHSY and SAAADI. The V end was cut by 8 bases, the J end by 4 bases, with 7 bases between.

The chain carries TRBV7-2 and TRBJ2-7; no definite D call. V lost 4 bases and J lost 7, with 17 bases in between. The CDR3 sequence is 14 residues long. Germline V gives CDR1 SGHTA, CDR2 FQGNSA. This chain's CDR3 is CASSSHKIFPEQYF. The DNA for the CDR3 is TGTGCCAGCAGCTCCCACAAGATATTCCCTGAGCAGTACTTC. Full variable domain (rest looked up from reference TRBV7-2 and TRBJ2-7): GAGVSQSPSNKVTEKGKDVELRCDPISGHTALYWYRQSLGQGLEFLIYFQGNSAPDKSGLPSDRFSAERTGGSVSTLTIQRTQQEDSAVYLCASSSHKIFPEQYFGPGTRLTVT.

The V gene is TRBV4-1, the J gene TRBJ2-7; weak D call: TRBD1 (6 bases). The germline V gene has CDR1 MGHRA and CDR2 YSYEKL. This CDR3 is 14 amino acids long. V lost 1 base and J lost 5, with 12 bases in between. CDR3 coding DNA: TGCGCCAGCAGCCAAGCCCAGGGGACCCACGAGCAGTACTTC. It translates to CASSQAQGTHEQYF.

The gene calls are TRBV2 and TRBJ2-5; D not certain. Germline lookup yields CDR1 SNHLY and CDR2 FYNNEI. Trimming shortened V by 7 bases and J by 5 bases, and 8 bases separated the two germline ends. CDR3 size: 11 residues. CDR3 sequence reads: CASKAEETQYF. CDR3 DNA: TGTGCCAGCAAAGCCGAGGAGACCCAGTACTTC.